These T cell receptor beta chains were read from a single sample in a study of shared clonotypes between healthy human individuals. Clones were read by immunoSEQ multiplex PCR, and TCRdb kept only the in-frame ones, dropping some. The data contain around 300,000 clones, around 87% of them seen just once; the ten biggest clones take up roughly 16%. The specimen was memory CD8+ T cells sorted from blood. The receptors originated from a man aged 18 to 35 in good health. CDR3s include the opening cysteine and the closing phenylalanine or tryptophan. The D gene is left open where the match is weak. For some rows the clone size is stated as once, few or many, or as a class when expanded; others skip it.

clone size	D gene	CDR3 length	J gene	V gene	CDR3 DNA	CDR3 protein
-	-	14	TRBJ1-1	TRBV29-1	TGCAGCGCGACCCAGGGTAACATGAACACTGAAGCTTTCTTT	CSATQGNMNTEAFF
-	TRBD1	14	TRBJ2-1	TRBV2	TGTGCCAACTCGCCGGGACAGGGCGACAATGAGCAGTTCTTC	CANSPGQGDNEQFF
-	TRBD1	14	TRBJ2-5	TRBV7-9	TGTGCCAGCAGCCCTGACAGGGGACAAGAGACCCAGTACTTC	CASSPDRGQETQYF
few	-	13	TRBJ1-1	TRBV7-9	TGTGCCAGCAGCTTGGATCTTGTCGCTGAAGCTTTCTTT	CASSLDLVAEAFF
-	TRBD1	15	TRBJ2-7	TRBV28	TGTGCCAGCAGAATACCGGGACAGGGGACCTACGAGCAGTACTTC	CASRIPGQGTYEQYF
-	-	16	TRBJ2-7	TRBV30	TGTGCCTGGGAGGGTAGCGTTCTGAGAAACTCCTACGAGCAGTACTTC	CAWEGSVLRNSYEQYF
-	TRBD1	15	TRBJ1-1	TRBV19	TGTGCCAGTAGTATTACAGGACAGGGGCCTTTTGAAGCTTTCTTT	CASSITGQGPFEAFF
-	-	13	TRBJ2-7	TRBV4-2	TGTGCCAGCAGCCAGCAGGCAAACTACGAGCAGTACTTC	CASSQQANYEQYF
-	-	14	TRBJ1-1	TRBV2	TGTGCCAGCAGATGGGCCCCTCTGGGGACTGAAGCTTTCTTT	CASRWAPLGTEAFF
-	-	11	TRBJ1-4	TRBV20-1	TGCAGTGTTTATGGGGCCGGAAAACTGTTTTTT	CSVYGAGKLFF
-	-	13	TRBJ1-1	TRBV9	TGTGCCAGCAGCTCGGGCGAGGGCACTGAAGCTTTCTTT	CASSSGEGTEAFF
-	-	14	TRBJ2-7	TRBV11-2	TGTGCCAGCAGCTTAGTGGGACCTGCCTACGAGCAGTACTTC	CASSLVGPAYEQYF
-	-	12	TRBJ2-7	TRBV6-1	TGTGCCAGCAAGACAGTGACCTACGAGCAGTACTTC	CASKTVTYEQYF